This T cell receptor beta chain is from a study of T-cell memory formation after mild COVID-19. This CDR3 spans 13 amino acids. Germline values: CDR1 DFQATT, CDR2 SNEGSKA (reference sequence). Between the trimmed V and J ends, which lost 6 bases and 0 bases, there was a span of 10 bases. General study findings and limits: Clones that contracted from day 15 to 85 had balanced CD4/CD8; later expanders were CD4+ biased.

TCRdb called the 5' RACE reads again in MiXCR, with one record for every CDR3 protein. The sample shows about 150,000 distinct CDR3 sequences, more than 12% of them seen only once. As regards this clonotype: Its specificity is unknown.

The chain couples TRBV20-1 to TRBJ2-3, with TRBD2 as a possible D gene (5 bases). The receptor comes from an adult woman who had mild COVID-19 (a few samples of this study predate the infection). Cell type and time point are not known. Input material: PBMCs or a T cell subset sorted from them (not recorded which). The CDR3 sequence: CSATRDSTDTQYF. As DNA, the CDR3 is TGCAGTGCCACTAGGGATAGCACAGATACGCAGTATTTT.